These 10 T cell receptor beta chains share one sample of origin, sequenced in a study of T-cell memory formation after mild COVID-19. A single record per CDR3 protein comes from TCRdb applying MiXCR to the 5' RACE reads. The data contain about 340,000 distinct CDR3 sequences, approximately 13% of them singletons. The specimen sequenced was PBMCs or a T cell subset sorted from them (not recorded which). All receptors derive from a man aged 18 to 29 who had mild COVID-19 (a few samples of this study predate the infection). Cell type and time point are not known.

This rearrangement joins TRBV7-8 to TRBJ2-7, with 7 bases matching TRBD1. Germline CDR1 reads SGHVS; CDR2 reads FQNEAQ. The V segment lost 5 bases and the J segment 3 bases; nucleotides outside the gene matches: 13. The CDR3 has 16 amino acids. DNA of the CDR3: TGTGCCAGCAGCCTCCCTTGGGGGACAGAGGTCTACGAGCAGTACTTC. This gives the protein CASSLPWGTEVYEQYF.

Only a few counts were recorded for this clonotype. The chain links TRBV5-5 to TRBJ1-5; 7 positions match TRBD1. With 4 bases clipped from V and 1 base from J, the junction kept 8 bases outside the gene matches. The CDR3 totals 16 residues. Germline V gene data show CDR1 as SGHKS and CDR2 as YYEKEE (reference sequence). CDR3 sequence reads: CASSDQGQPSNQPQHF. DNA for the CDR3: TGTGCCAGCAGCGATCAGGGACAGCCGAGCAATCAGCCCCAGCATTTT.

This clonotype turned up a few times. The gene calls are TRBV7-9 and TRBJ2-7; D possibly corresponds to TRBD1 (5 bases). The germline gives CDR1 SEHNR, CDR2 FQNEAQ (reference sequence). This CDR3 region has 15 residues. The V gene lost 3 bases and the J gene lost 3 bases, with 15 bases spanning the gap. CDR3 DNA: TGTGCCAGCAGCTTCAGAATCGGGCAGGGCTACGAGCAGTACTTC. Its protein is CASSFRIGQGYEQYF.

This clonotype was counted a few times. The chain combines TRBV11-3 with TRBJ2-1; 12 positions agree with TRBD2. The V segment lost 2 bases and the J segment 6 bases; nucleotides outside the gene matches: 2. This CDR3 contains 15 residues. The germline CDR1 and CDR2 sequences are SGHNT and YENEEA. The CDR3 DNA reads TGTGCCAGCAGCTTAACTAGCGGGGGGACCAATGAGCAGTTCTTC. It encodes CASSLTSGGTNEQFF.

This clonotype was counted only a few times. The V call is TRBV7-6, the J call TRBJ2-3; 10 bases line up with TRBD2. V gave up 4 bases and J gave up 6 bases; unmatched junction bases: 10. The CDR3 loop spans 16 amino acids. The germline gives CDR1 SGHVS, CDR2 FNYEAQ. In DNA, the CDR3 is TGTGCCAGCAGCTATTTAGCGGGGGGCAGCAGGGATACGCAGTATTTT. Its protein product is CASSYLAGGSRDTQYF.

CDR3 coding DNA: TGTGCCAGCAGCCCCTGGACTAGCGTCAATGAGCAGTTCTTC. This gives the protein CASSPWTSVNEQFF. V gene TRBV7-2 combines with J gene TRBJ2-1; 9 bases are shared with TRBD2. The germline V gene has CDR1 SGHTA and CDR2 FQGNSA. The CDR3 length is 14 residues. V trimming: 5 bases; J trimming: 6 bases; junction bases outside the gene matches: 5.

This clonotype was counted only a few times. V gene TRBV6-6 combines with J gene TRBJ2-5, with D perhaps matching TRBD2 (6 bases). In germline, CDR1 is MNHNY, CDR2 SVGAGI (reference sequence). CDR3 length: 12 residues. Trimming took off 10 bases at V and 5 bases at J, with 14 bases between the two ends. This CDR3 is CANSPRGETQYF. The CDR3 region has the DNA TGTGCCAACTCACCCCGGGGGGAGACCCAGTACTTC.

The rearrangement uses TRBV6-6 and TRBJ1-1; tentatively, D is TRBD1 (6 bases). The CDR3 contains 14 residues. Germline CDR1 and CDR2: MNHNY and SVGAGI (reference sequence). V shed 6 bases and J shed 0 bases, with 11 bases lying between them. CDR3 residues: CASREGGMNTEAFF. The CDR3, as DNA: TGTGCCAGCAGGGAGGGGGGGATGAACACTGAAGCTTTCTTT.

J is TRBJ2-5 and V is TRBV29-1; 7 positions match TRBD1. CDR3 length: 13 amino acids. Germline V lookup: CDR1 SQVTM, CDR2 ANQGSEA. V lost 3 bases to trimming and J lost 0 bases; unmatched junction nucleotides: 1. CDR3 coding DNA: TGCAGCGTTGAGACAGGGTACCAAGAGACCCAGTACTTC. Amino acids: CSVETGYQETQYF.

The V gene is TRBV5-1, the J gene TRBJ2-5; a possible D gene is TRBD2 (6 bases). V lost 4 bases to trimming and J lost 0 bases, with 16 bases between them. The CDR3 has 16 residues. From germline, CDR1 is SGHRS and CDR2 YFSETQ. CDR3 bases: TGCGCCAGCAGCCCTCGTGGCGGGGCCCACCAAGAGACCCAGTACTTC. It codes for CASSPRGGAHQETQYF.